The TCR beta chain under discussion was sequenced for a study of blood T cell repertoires in COVID-19. Germline V gene lookup returns CDR1 KGHDR and CDR2 SFDVKD. This CDR3 spans 13 amino acids. V trimming: 9 bases; J trimming: 5 bases; junction bases outside the gene matches: 6. Libraries were prepared by immunoSEQ multiplex PCR; TCRdb keeps only in-frame clonotypes and omits some of them. The sample shows around 250,000 clones, around 80% of them seen only once. Sample: PBMCs or T cells enriched from blood (not recorded which). The receptor comes from a man aged 40-55 years who had recovered from COVID-19. The V gene is TRBV24-1, the J gene TRBJ2-1; 7 bases line up with TRBD1. CDR3 nucleotide sequence: TGTGCCACCCGGGAAGGGGGCCACAATGAGCAGTTCTTC. Amino acids: CATREGGHNEQFF.